The TCR beta chain under discussion was sequenced for a study of siplizumab effects on memory and regulatory T cells. Sequencing was performed with immunoSEQ multiplex PCR; in TCRdb, only in-frame clones are kept and a portion is missing. This sample has some 80,000 clones, with approximately 95% found just once. The germline CDR1 and CDR2 sequences are SGDLS and YYNGEE. V was trimmed by 0 bases and J by 7 bases, leaving 11 bases between them. The CDR3 runs 13 residues. Comment on this clone: Its antigen is unidentified.

The study, taken as a whole, reports: Mappable CD4+ clones that were alloreactive averaged roughly 66% Treg-derived with siplizumab versus approximately 27% in controls.

Sequencing was performed on CD8+ T cells sorted from blood. The clonotype was recovered from a human donor in good health. This rearrangement joins TRBV9 to TRBJ2-7, with a weak D call TRBD2 (5 bases). The CDR3 reads CASSVVEGLEQYF. The CDR3 DNA follows: TGTGCCAGCAGCGTAGTTGAGGGCTTGGAGCAGTACTTC. The full variable domain, completed using reference TRBV9 and TRBJ2-7, is DSGVTQTPKHLITATGQRVTLRCSPRSGDLSVYWYQQSLDQGLQFLIQYYNGEERAKGNILERFSAQQFPDLHSELNLSSLELGDSALYFCASSVVEGLEQYFGPGTRLTVT.